The 5 T cell receptor beta chains below come from one sample, sequenced in a study of blood T cell repertoires in COVID-19. The data were produced by immunoSEQ multiplex PCR, yet TCRdb's version contains in-frame clones alone and is incomplete. The profile shows approximately 240,000 clones, about 83% of them singletons. Sequenced material: peripheral blood. These receptors all come from a human donor in a cohort sampled during active COVID-19.

This clone was counted only a few times. V and J are TRBV20-1 and TRBJ2-3, with D uncertain. In germline, CDR1 is DFQATT, CDR2 SNEGSKA (reference sequence). V gave up 2 bases and J gave up 4 bases, with 4 bases separating them. The CDR3 length is 11 residues. The CDR3 loop is CSARFADTQYF. The CDR3 DNA reads as TGCAGTGCTAGATTCGCAGATACGCAGTATTTT.

This rearrangement joins TRBV7-9 to TRBJ1-4; a possible D gene is TRBD1 (6 bases). Germline V gene lookup returns CDR1 SEHNR and CDR2 FQNEAQ (reference sequence). The CDR3 has 14 amino acids. V lost 4 bases and J lost 10, with 16 bases in between. CDR3 region: CASSSIGEGGKLFF. As DNA, the CDR3 is TGTGCCAGCAGCTCCATTGGGGAGGGGGGAAAACTGTTTTTT.

The chain uses TRBV7-9 and TRBJ1-5; TRBD1 matches at 7 bases. Trimming took 3 bases from V and 1 from J; bases not matched to a gene: 9. Germline CDR1 and CDR2: SEHNR and FQNEAQ (reference sequence). This CDR3 is built from 17 residues. The CDR3 loop reads CASSLEQGFASNQPQHF. The CDR3 bases are TGTGCCAGCAGCTTGGAACAGGGGTTCGCAAGCAATCAGCCCCAGCATTTT.

This clone was detected only once. V usage is TRBV20-1 and J usage is TRBJ2-1, with a weak D call TRBD2 (5 bases). The CDR3 loop spans 11 amino acids. Germline CDR1 and CDR2: DFQATT and SNEGSKA (reference sequence). CDR3 sequence reads: CSASGRGKQFF. The DNA of the CDR3 is TGCAGCGCCTCGGGGAGAGGGAAGCAGTTCTTC.

This chain links TRBV4-2 with TRBJ2-1; 14 positions match TRBD2. CDR1 is LGHNA and CDR2 is YNFKEQ in the germline V gene. V lost 2 bases to trimming and J lost 8 bases; unmatched junction nucleotides: 11. The CDR3 contains 18 residues. The CDR3 is CASSQIPVGTSGSYEQFF. The CDR3 DNA follows: TGTGCCAGCAGCCAAATCCCCGTCGGGACTAGCGGGAGCTATGAGCAGTTCTTC.